Described below is a single TCR beta chain sequence and its context. In its sample, this clone was seen once. It lacks a known antigen. Within one base of it there is no much larger clone, and no base qualities were kept. The cohort comprised around 690 healthy bone marrow donors. At the time of sampling, all cohort members were nominally healthy, though unrecorded immune exposures were likely present. The donor was CMV seronegative and was included in the group of a few hundred seronegative cohort members. A peripheral blood sample was provided by each donor, and peripheral blood mononuclear cells were used for TCR beta sequencing. The Qiagen DNeasy Blood Extraction Kit was used to extract genomic DNA from the blood cell samples. The data derive from a study of cytomegalovirus exposure and HLA in healthy donors (dated by TCRdb to about 2017). Some background on the complete study: An earlier analysis of roughly 630 of the donors reported 250 to 300 Gb of sequence data and roughly 100 million unique TCR beta sequences from about 179 million T cells. On average, roughly 200,000 unique TCR beta nucleotide sequences were sequenced per donor among roughly 430 genotyped donors of the cohort, with roughly 20% of those sequences being non-productive. Donor age, sex, ethnicity and CMV serostatus were compiled alongside the repertoire data. The number of donors typed differed by locus, with 629-630 for A, B, C, DRB1 and DQB1, roughly 520 for DQA1, 600 to 610 for DPA1, and roughly 450 for DPB1. Every discovery cohort repertoire had been produced on one sequencing platform. In addition to the first cohort of around 670 subjects, a separate validation cohort of approximately 130 different subjects was used. Roughly 300 gigabases of sequencing data and 70 million to 95 million unique TCR sequences made up an early release that covered fewer than 650 HLA-typed donors. Of the roughly 400 genotyped donors, 80% to 90% were placed in the genetic ancestry cluster associated with self-reported Caucasian donors. The study aimed to test whether signatures of past pathogen exposure could be identified by cataloging public T cell receptors. In the later analysis, no new phenotypic data were used to find candidate immune exposures; instead, reliance was placed on TCR beta sequences and their occurrence across donors. Both class I and class II loci were covered by HLA typing, at four-digit resolution. The study profiled the T cell repertoires of under 850 subjects by immunosequencing and related them to cytomegalovirus serostatus. High-throughput TCR immunosequencing, statistical association of individual TCRs with disease status, and machine learning were combined to predict cytomegalovirus infection status. In a later genetic analysis, genome-wide SNP genotypes for about three fifths of the 666 donors were used, and that subset was treated as a discovery cohort. A later analysis re-analyzed previously published TCR beta repertoires from several hundred donors and added high-resolution HLA genotyping to study TCR occurrence patterns. An earlier analysis of 587 of the donors applied high-throughput TCR beta sequencing to assess whether each TCR beta V gene segment acted as functional or pseudogenic. Several DR-DQ haplotypes were treated as single units for association and clustering because of strong linkage in the cohort. Results the study describes overall, beyond this receptor: Linkage disequilibrium might explain the correlated functional status among segregating V segments, but an unknown experimental factor could not be excluded. In a later analysis, the rate of TCR association differed among HLA loci, with DRB1 alleles having the most associated TCRs and HLA-C alleles having the fewest. This cohort had only TCR beta chains sequenced, and the lack of alpha or paired-chain data limited which features could be detected. Several of the top co-occurrence clusters appeared to be linked to parvovirus B19, influenza, CMV and Epstein-Barr virus, according to a later analysis. The earlier analysis of some 560 of the donors excluded around 17 rarely observed V segments, including chromosome 9 orphons, because counts were too low. Presence/absence analyses assumed roughly uniform sequencing depth across donors, an assumption that may not hold. The authors suggested that the approach could potentially be extended to other disease states and immunological phenotypes. In an earlier analysis of some 500 of the donors, most TCR beta V segments were observed in productive rearrangements about 87% or about 30% of the time, broadly matching IMGT annotations. Some IMGT-functional V segments, including TRBV6-2 and TRBV6-3, could not be told apart with the 87-base-pair reads, so those segments were excluded. A later genetic analysis associated a missense DCLRE1C variant with V-gene and J-gene trimming of TCR beta chains, and an independent cohort replicated the association. Cytomegalovirus status was reported to be diagnosed by the classifier with high specificity and sensitivity in both the original and validation cohorts. According to a later genetic analysis, donors in an Asian-associated ancestry cluster had fewer N-insertions in productive TCRs than the roughly 660-donor mean. For the cohort, immune exposure information was limited to CMV serostatus. A further reported finding was that TCR beta sequences accurately predicted the HLA-A and HLA-B alleles for most subjects in the first cohort. A cluster of highly shared sequence variants was judged likely to represent a technical artifact of the sequencing pipeline. Compared with equally common non-associated chains, HLA-associated TCR beta chains in a later analysis were more clonally expanded and had lower generation probabilities. A later analysis found that most CMV-associated TCR beta chains appeared HLA-restricted, with HLA associations seemingly driven largely by CMV exposure. Three of the identified cytomegalovirus-associated TCR beta chains were confirmed in vitro to be specific for cytomegalovirus antigens. Assigning TCR associations to individual alleles was difficult when HLA alleles, especially DR and DQ, strongly co-occurred. At a false discovery rate of 0.05, a later analysis linked roughly 17,000 TCR beta sequences to specific HLA alleles. Because some donors lacked HLA typing at each locus, the association tests relied only on the typed subset. A total of fewer than 200 TCR beta chains were listed by the study as associated with cytomegalovirus. Across donors, most TCR sequences were observed very rarely, whereas some public TCRs were present in many individuals.

Receptor amplification or capture employed the immunoSEQ multiplex PCR assay. The multiplex PCR relied on a mix of 60 forward primers for TCR Vbeta segments and 13 reverse primers for TCR Jbeta segments. The CDR3 region of rearranged TCR beta genes was amplified from genomic DNA by a multiplex PCR assay. The amplified TCR beta libraries were sequenced on the Illumina HiSeq System as 87-base-pair reads. The published analysis was carried out like this. Across the roughly 700 repertoires, a later analysis counted tens of millions of unique TCR beta chains, around 11 million of which were shared by at least two donors. Raw reads were error-corrected and collapsed into unique sequences with a nearest-neighbor algorithm that merged closely related sequences to remove PCR and sequencing errors. Alignment of CDR3 sequences to IMGT reference sequences was used to assign V, D and J gene segments. Each retained sequence needed at least a six-nucleotide match to both a V gene segment and a J gene segment. Rearrangements were classified as productive when the CDR3 lacked stop codons and remained in frame with V and J, and all other rearrangements were classified as non-productive. Following IMGT convention, CDR3 was defined as the stretch from the second conserved V-encoded cysteine up to the conserved J-encoded phenylalanine. Sequences without an unambiguous match to a single V gene segment were excluded from the earlier analysis of about 600 of the donors. In an earlier analysis of several hundred of the donors, V segments were called functional above 56.7% productive rearrangements and were called segregating when the between-donor standard deviation exceeded 5%. A statistical classification framework was developed to diagnose cytomegalovirus status using the catalog of TCR beta chain sequences. A later analysis assigned V and J genes by comparing TCR nucleotide sequences with IMGT/GENE-DB human TR gene sequences. A later analysis assigned CDR3 sequences and most-parsimonious VDJ recombination scenarios with the TCRdist pipeline. In a later analysis, each TCR beta chain was defined by its CDR3 amino acid sequence together with its V-gene family, and reads lacking a unique V-gene family were excluded. In a later analysis, 500 to 650 highly shared, low-generation-probability nucleotide sequences were removed to address suspected cross-contamination and a sequencing artifact. For each public chain, a later analysis derived a clonal expansion index from normalized ranks of inferred template counts within each repertoire. In a later analysis, generation probabilities were computed with a VDJ recombination model fitted to out-of-frame rearrangements, and the resulting probabilities were checked against IGoR. Hypergeometric tests were used in a later analysis to score TCR-TCR, TCR-HLA and TCR-CMV co-occurrence, with a repertoire-size bias correction applied to the TCR pairs. To estimate false discovery rates, a later analysis permuted the HLA or CMV assignments 20 times. A later analysis grouped co-occurring TCRs with DBSCAN, adding TCRdist sequence similarity when clustering within HLA-allele-positive subsets. Repertoires with fewer than 30,000 or more than 120,000 public chains, plus five repertoires with anomalous nucleotide sharing, were excluded from co-occurrence clustering. The table was pulled from immuneACCESS by TCRdb, which kept in-frame rearrangements only. Such tables lose some clones; where checked, under half of the loss comes from unresolved V genes, and the rest has no known cause. The V and J calls and clone size come from that table; D and trimming were worked out from the DNA. The sample table lists roughly 100,000 clones, around 74% of them with a count of one. The ten largest clones add up to 1.3% of the sample.

The CDR3 holds 16 amino acids from the cysteine to the phenylalanine. The retained sequence is limited to the CDR3, 48 bases, with the frame set at the first base. Reading the germline V gene gives CDR1 MNHEY and CDR2 SVGAGI. V is clipped by 0 bases and J by 8 bases, and the sequence between their germline boundaries is 16 bases long. Recombination joined TRBV6-5 with TRBJ2-2; a weak D assignment points to TRBD1 (5 bases agree). Sequencing was carried out using PBMCs. The clonotype originates from a man aged 35-49 years in good health and CMV-seronegative. Here is the DNA: TGTGCCAGCAGTTACTCTCGGACAAACAGGAGAGGGGAGCTGTTTTTT. It translates to CASSYSRTNRRGELFF.